This T cell receptor beta chain was identified during a study of shared clonotypes between healthy human individuals (dated by TCRdb to the early 2020s). With regard to the full study: Two women and a few men aged 18 to 49 years were included in the cohort. Libraries were prepared and TCR repertoires were sequenced by different laboratories using diverse techniques, in order to increase sequencing depth and limit assay-specific biases. Between about 0.8 and 8.9 billion PBMCs per donor were obtained by leukapheresis. For each donor, CD4 naive and CD4 memory were each given three plates, CD8 naive was given two plates, and CD8 memory was given one plate. The study deeply sequenced blood TCR repertoires of five healthy adults to estimate repertoire size and the extent of clonotype sharing between individuals.

As encoded in the germline V gene, CDR1 is MNHNS while CDR2 is SASEGT. The CDR3 has 14 amino acids, counting the end cysteine and phenylalanine. Only CDR3 DNA is held: 42 bases, read in frame from base 1. The junction shows trimming of 3 bases on V and 2 bases on J, plus 7 bases between the germline ends. The donors were healthy, HIV-negative adults who had no recently reported acute infections or vaccinations. Only Caucasian adults living in Nashville, Tennessee, USA were represented among the donors. CD4+ T cells were enriched by magnetic negative selection; naive cells were then positively selected on CD45RA, and the negative fraction formed the memory subset. Blood was collected by leukapheresis, and PBMCs were isolated by Ficoll-Histopaque density gradient centrifugation and then cryopreserved in liquid nitrogen vapor phase. Analytical flow cytometry was used to check the purity and quantity of each magnetically sorted T cell population. Genomic DNA was isolated from every sorted fraction and measured by UV absorbance on a Nanodrop 2000c.

Results the study describes overall, beyond this receptor: Even with the large sequencing depth, rarefaction of the sorted-subset datasets indicated that sequencing was incomplete. Sampling was restricted to blood, and TCR repertoires in tissue are likely to differ from TCR repertoires in blood. Naive subsets generally had larger estimated clonotype richness than memory subsets. Compared with non-shared clonotypes, clonotypes shared by all four sorted-subset donors had higher generation probabilities. Because the study included a small number of donors, the genetic and exposure-history diversity represented was limited. When a handful of donors were compared, the shared fraction of clonotypes was roughly 4.8% for naive CD4, about 4% for naive CD8, 2% to 2.5% for memory CD4, and 0.35% to 0.4% for memory CD8. Pairwise subsampling led to the expectation that sequencing depth would affect the degree of clonotype sharing among donors.

This clone occurred once. Its antigen remains unidentified. No per-base quality is available; no much larger clone lies one base away. TCR CDR3 regions were amplified from genomic DNA by multiplex PCR using the deep immunoSEQ assay. Extracted genomic DNA from each cell subset was distributed evenly across all wells of several immunoSEQ 96-well plates, and each plate was treated as a replicate. For sorted subsets, about 200 ng genomic DNA, equal to 30,000 to 35,000 T cell genomes, was loaded into each replicate PCR. The purified libraries were quantified using a Qubit 3.0 fluorometer, sized with a Bioanalyzer 2100, and then quantified again using the KAPA Library Quantification kit. Every immunoSEQ 96-well plate was sequenced on a separate single-read 150-cycle Illumina NextSeq 550 flow cell. The authors' analysis ran thus. Because only junctional sequences without quality scores were contained in the immunoSEQ output, filtering matching that applied to full-length reads could not be performed. Sequences were annotated with PyIR, a Python wrapper for IgBLAST v1.9, using IMGT germline references to assign V/J genes and CDR3. Reads were filtered out if the reads had weak V/J assignments (E-value above 1e-6), no CDR3, stop codons, out-of-frame junctions, or ambiguous translated residues. A V3J clonotype was defined by an identical inferred V gene, J gene, and CDR3 amino acid sequence. The percentage overlap between two repertoires was calculated by dividing the number of shared unique clonotypes by the size of the smaller repertoire. Three approaches were used to assess repertoire richness: RTK rarefaction, the Chao1 estimator, and Recon v2.1 estimates of unobserved clonotypes. Generation probabilities for all TCRbeta clonotypes obtained by the gDNA method from a handful of donors were computed using OLGA. Here the immuneACCESS table is served through TCRdb, limited to in-frame sequences with V and J called. Missing clones are a known gap in these copies; in checked studies unresolved V genes cover under half, and the rest lacks a known reason. V and J calls plus clone size are reproduced from that table; the DNA served to infer D and trimming. Here the sample has under 1,100,000 clones; approximately 78% occur a single time. Of the sample, 0.6% to 0.7% falls within the top ten clones.

The chain employs TRBV6-1 and TRBJ1-4, with the D segment identity uncertain. Sequencing input: memory CD4+ T cells from PBMCs. Interpreted using the paper, the cell subset or site label stands for: CD45RA-negative fraction. The TCR originated in a man in his late teens or twenties in good health. Some clones in this sample may be carry-over from other donors' samples. The CDR3 corresponds to CASSEGATNEKLFF. The base sequence is TGTGCCAGCAGTGAGGGAGCTACTAATGAAAAACTGTTTTTT.